This T cell receptor (beta chain) emerged from a study of T cells in Graves' hyperthyroidism and ophthalmopathy. Amplification of TCR beta CDR3 regions used RNA as the template. The HTBI primer set drove a first-round RT-PCR of the TCR CDR3. Each CDR3 protein is one row after TCRdb ran MiXCR on the multiplex PCR reads. The top ten clones hold about half of a sample with under 400,000 distinct CDR3 sequences, around a sixth of them seen once. The study, taken as a whole, reports: Model output signaled ophthalmopathy a median 6.5 months ahead of onset.

Turning to this clonotype: Its antigen is unidentified.

In germline, CDR1 is MDHEN, CDR2 SYDVKM. This CDR3 contains 17 residues. Deletions cut 4 bases from V and 0 bases from J, with 16 bases between. Graves' hyperthyroidism was deemed stable given no ophthalmopathy progression within 18 months. This receptor was taken from a woman between 45 and 60 years old with Graves' hyperthyroidism. V gene TRBV28 combines with J gene TRBJ2-4; no firm D call. Input material: blood. For the CDR3, the DNA is TGTGCCAGCAGTTGGTGGGGTCCTGGCCTAGCCAAAAACATTCAGTACTTC. Protein sequence: CASSWWGPGLAKNIQYF.